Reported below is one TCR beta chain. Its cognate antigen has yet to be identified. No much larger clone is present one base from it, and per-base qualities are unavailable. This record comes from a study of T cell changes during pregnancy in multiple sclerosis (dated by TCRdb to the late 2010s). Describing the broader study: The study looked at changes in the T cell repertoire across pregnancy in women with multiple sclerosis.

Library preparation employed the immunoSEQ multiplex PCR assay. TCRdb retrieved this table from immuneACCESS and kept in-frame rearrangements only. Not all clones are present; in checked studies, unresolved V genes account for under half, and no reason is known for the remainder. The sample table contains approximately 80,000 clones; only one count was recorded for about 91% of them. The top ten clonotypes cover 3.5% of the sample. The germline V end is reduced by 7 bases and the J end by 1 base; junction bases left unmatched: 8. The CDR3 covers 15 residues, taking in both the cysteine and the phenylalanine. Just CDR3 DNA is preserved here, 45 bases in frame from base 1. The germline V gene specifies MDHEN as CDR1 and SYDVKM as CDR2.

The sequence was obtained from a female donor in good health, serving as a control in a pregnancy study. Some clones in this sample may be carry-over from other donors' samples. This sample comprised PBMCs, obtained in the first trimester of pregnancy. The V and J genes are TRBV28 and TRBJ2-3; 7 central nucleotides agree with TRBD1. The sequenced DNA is TGTGCCAGCATTGAGGGGGCGGAGGGCACAGATACGCAGTATTTT. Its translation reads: CASIEGAEGTDTQYF.